These 3 T cell receptor beta chains share one sample of origin, sequenced in a study of vaccination effects on CD4 cells after COVID-19. CD4+ T cells specific for antigen were expanded with viral peptide pools by the ViraFEST assay before sequencing. Cells that had been cultured for 10 days were the source of isolated CD4+ T cells. Every participant took two doses of the BNT162b2 or mRNA-1273 vaccine. Sequencing used immunoSEQ multiplex PCR; TCRdb keeps in-frame clones, though not all of them. The sample holds 75,000 to 100,000 clones; roughly 80% are singletons and the top ten take over 0.95%. Their recognized antigens are unknown. The sample was CD4+ T cells from PBMCs cultured with HCoV-OC43 spike peptides, taken after COVID-19 vaccination. Subset specified: HCoV-OC43 spike overlapping peptide pool stimulation. These receptors were taken from a human donor who received a COVID-19 vaccine.

This sequence joins TRBV5-1 and TRBJ2-6; D may be TRBD1 (5 bases). V dropped 4 bases and J dropped 1 base, with 15 bases sitting between them. The germline V gene has CDR1 SGHRS and CDR2 YFSETQ. This CDR3 is built from 17 residues. The CDR3 reads CASSTTFQGSGANVLTF. The CDR3 bases are TGCGCCAGCAGCACAACTTTTCAGGGTTCTGGGGCCAACGTCCTGACTTTC.

This chain connects TRBV4-3 to TRBJ1-6; a weak D match, TRBD1 (5 bases). This CDR3 region has 16 residues. V lost 0 bases, J lost 5 bases, and 11 bases lay in between. Germline CDR1 is LGHNA and CDR2 is YSLEER. The DNA for the CDR3 is TGCGCCAGCAGCCAAGATATGCAGGGCGATAATTCACCCCTCCACTTT. This encodes CASSQDMQGDNSPLHF.

This chain uses TRBV24-1 with TRBJ2-2; 12 bases agree with TRBD1. CDR1 and CDR2 from the germline V gene are KGHDR and SFDVKD. V lost 10 bases to trimming and J lost 9 bases; unmatched junction nucleotides: 11. The CDR3 covers 15 residues. The DNA for the CDR3 is TGTGCCACAGCGACGGGACAGGGGGCGGGATGGGAGCTGTTTTTT. It yields the protein CATATGQGAGWELFF.